The present TCR beta chain was sequenced within a study of blood T cell repertoires in COVID-19. In the study's own analysis: For nucleated cells, counts were estimated from reference gene primer amplification. Sequenced by immunoSEQ multiplex PCR; TCRdb stores in-frame clones only, minus some. V and J calls and clone size are as listed in that table; D and trimming were resolved from the DNA. The table lists approximately 170,000 clones, 84% of them singletons. Germline assignment: CDR1 MNHEY and CDR2 SVGAGI. CDR3 length: 15 amino acids. J was trimmed by 0 bases and V by 8 bases; bases with no gene match: 8.

The chain uses TRBV6-5 and TRBJ2-3; the match to TRBD2 covers 7 bases. This TCR came from a man aged 40-49 years who had recovered from COVID-19. The material sequenced was peripheral blood. CDR3 in amino acids: CASPSSGTSTDTQYF. The CDR3 bases are TGTGCCAGCCCCTCTAGCGGAACTAGCACAGATACGCAGTATTTT.